The 3 T cell receptor beta chains presented below share a single source sample, sequenced in a study of T cell clonality in common variable immunodeficiency. Clones were read by immunoSEQ multiplex PCR, and TCRdb kept only the in-frame ones, dropping some. This sample carries tens of thousands of clones, none of them present only once. The material sequenced was peripheral blood mononuclear cells. These receptors were taken from a person aged 18-69 years in good health.

This clone was observed at least ten times. The sequenced fragment ends 3 residues before the CDR3 boundary, so the rest is inferred from the germline J gene. The rearrangement links TRBV19 to TRBJ1-1; perhaps TRBD1 as D (6 bases). Germline CDR1 LNHDA, CDR2 SQIVND (reference sequence). V gave up 3 bases and J gave up 1 base, with 9 bases separating them. The CDR3 spans 14 residues. CDR3 in amino acids: CASSMQGRNTEAFF. Partial CDR3 DNA: TGTGCCAGTAGTATGCAGGGGAGGAACACTGAA.

This clone showed up many times. The read terminates 3 residues before the CDR3 end, so the remaining end is supplied by the germline J gene. V gene TRBV20-1 combines with J gene TRBJ2-3; 9 bases match TRBD2. The CDR3 length is 18 residues. Germline CDR1 DFQATT, CDR2 SNEGSKA (reference sequence). Losses at the gene ends were 1 base for V and 5 bases for J; bases not matched to a gene: 16. CDR3 sequence reads: CSARVRFKRRGREDTQYF. CDR3 DNA, as far as it was read: TGCAGTGCTAGAGTTCGATTTAAGCGCCGCGGGAGGGAAGATACG.

This clone was counted at least ten times. The CDR3 goes on 3 residues after the read ends, and that part is filled in from the germline J gene. This chain links TRBV2 with TRBJ2-7; 7 bases are a match to TRBD1. This CDR3 region has 15 residues. Trimming removed 9 bases from V and 2 bases from J; junction bases left unmatched: 13. The germline V gene encodes CDR1 SNHLY and CDR2 FYNNEI. The CDR3 sequence: CASQNRDRLPYEQYF. CDR3 bases read: TGTGCCAGTCAGAACCGGGACAGACTTCCCTACGAG.